A single sample gave rise to the 14 T cell receptor beta chains below, sequenced in a study of T-cell memory formation after mild COVID-19. One entry per CDR3 protein, called by TCRdb with MiXCR from the 5' RACE reads. Of 550,000 to 600,000 distinct CDR3 sequences listed, approximately 15% were seen once; the top ten hold about 8.1%. The sample consisted of PBMCs or a T cell subset sorted from them (not recorded which). These receptors all stem from an adult woman who had mild COVID-19 (a few samples of this study predate the infection). Cell type and time point are not known.

This clonotype was picked up many times. The chain combines TRBV12-3 or TRBV12-4 with TRBJ1-5, with D unclear. The CDR3 spans 14 residues. The V end was cut by 4 bases, the J end by 0 bases, with 7 bases between. The CDR3 DNA is TGTGCCAGCAGTTCATGGGATAGCAATCAGCCCCAGCATTTT. As protein: CASSSWDSNQPQHF.

The count of this clonotype is one. The chain has TRBV7-2 and TRBJ2-7; 8 bases match TRBD2. The junction had 7 bases not matched to a gene; V was cut back by 5 bases and J by 4 bases. Germline-derived CDR1 and CDR2 are SGHTA and FQGNSA. This CDR3 has 14 amino acids. The CDR3 nucleotides are TGTGCCAGCAGCCGGACTCGCGGGAGGTACGAGCAGTACTTC. Encoded protein: CASSRTRGRYEQYF.

This clonotype came up a few times. V usage is TRBV27 and J usage is TRBJ2-7; 7 nucleotides align to TRBD1. Trimming took 5 bases from V and 7 from J; bases not matched to a gene: 14. The CDR3 contains 15 residues. In germline, CDR1 is MNHEY, CDR2 SMNVEV (reference sequence). CDR3: CASSPRQGRFGEQYF. In nucleotides, the CDR3 is TGTGCCAGCAGTCCCCGACAGGGAAGGTTTGGTGAGCAGTACTTC.

This chain joins TRBV7-2 and TRBJ2-1, with TRBD1 matching over 10 bases. V lost 7 bases and J lost 9; bases outside the gene matches: 9. From germline, CDR1 is SGHTA and CDR2 FQGNSA. The CDR3 loop spans 14 amino acids. The CDR3 DNA follows: TGTGCCAGCACCCCGGGACAGGGGCGAGGTGAGCAGTTCTTC. Residues: CASTPGQGRGEQFF.

This chain connects TRBV4-1 to TRBJ2-7, with D tentatively TRBD1 or TRBD2 (5 bases each). The V end was cut by 4 bases, the J end by 4 bases, with 14 bases between. The CDR3 loop spans 14 amino acids. Germline V lookup: CDR1 MGHRA, CDR2 YSYEKL. Here the CDR3 reads CASSPRDQEYEQYF. The CDR3 DNA is TGCGCCAGCAGCCCACGGGACCAGGAGTACGAGCAGTACTTC.

CDR3 DNA sequence: TGTGCCAGCAGCGCGTTGGGTCCGGGCCGCACAGATACGCAGTATTTT. Its translation is CASSALGPGRTDTQYF. The chain carries TRBV5-6 and TRBJ2-3, with unresolved D. Deletions cut 4 bases from V and 1 base from J, with 16 bases between. Germline assignment: CDR1 SGHDT and CDR2 YYEEEE. The CDR3 is made up of 16 amino acids.

This chain joins TRBV20-1 and TRBJ2-2, with 15 bases aligning to TRBD2. In germline, CDR1 is DFQATT, CDR2 SNEGSKA (reference sequence). V shed 5 bases and J 7 bases; nucleotides not matched to a gene: 2. This CDR3 is 14 amino acids long. For the CDR3, the DNA is TGCAGTGCTGGGACTAGCGGGAGGATCGGGGAGCTGTTTTTT. This codes for CSAGTSGRIGELFF.

This clonotype was recorded a few times. This chain links TRBV5-5 with TRBJ2-2, with D uncertain. Trimming pared 5 bases from V and 1 base from J, leaving 9 bases between. This CDR3 spans 14 amino acids. Germline V lookup: CDR1 SGHKS, CDR2 YYEKEE (reference sequence). CDR3 coding DNA: TGTGCCAGCAGTCGGAACGGGAACACCGGGGAGCTGTTTTTT. Encoded protein: CASSRNGNTGELFF.

This clonotype appeared a few times. J is TRBJ2-7 and V is TRBV5-5; no clear D gene. From germline, CDR1 is SGHKS and CDR2 YYEKEE (reference sequence). The germline V and J ends were trimmed by 5 bases and 2 bases, with 11 bases remaining between them. The CDR3 has 13 amino acids. CDR3 sequence (DNA): TGTGCCAGCAGTCATCCAGGAGCCTACGAGCAGTACTTC. Translating it yields CASSHPGAYEQYF.

This clonotype was found a few times. This chain links TRBV5-1 with TRBJ2-5, with D possibly TRBD1 on 6 matching bases. V dropped 0 bases and J dropped 3 bases, with 6 bases sitting between them. The CDR3 has 13 amino acids. Looked up from germline, CDR1 is SGHRS and CDR2 is YFSETQ. The CDR3 is CASSLGTEETQYF. The DNA of the CDR3 is TGCGCCAGCAGCTTGGGGACAGAAGAGACCCAGTACTTC.

DNA of the CDR3: TGCGCCAGCAGCCAAGGACTCAGGAACACTGAAGCTTTCTTT. As protein: CASSQGLRNTEAFF. The chain has TRBV4-1 and TRBJ1-1, with unresolved D. Trimming pared 1 base from V and 1 base from J, leaving 7 bases between. The CDR3 extends over 14 amino acids. CDR1 and CDR2 from the germline V gene are MGHRA and YSYEKL.

This clonotype showed up just a few times. The rearrangement links TRBV24-1 to TRBJ2-3, with D tentatively TRBD1 or TRBD2 (6 bases each). Trimming pared 5 bases from V and 8 bases from J, leaving 13 bases between. The CDR3 is 13 amino acids. CDR1 and CDR2 from the germline V gene are KGHDR and SFDVKD. CDR3 bases: TGTGCCACCAGTGGAGGGGGGCAGAGTACGCAGTATTTT. Amino acid sequence: CATSGGGQSTQYF.

V is TRBV7-3 and J is TRBJ2-1; 7 nucleotides match TRBD1. The V gene end was trimmed by 5 bases and the J gene end by 6 bases; junction bases not matched to a gene: 7. This CDR3 has 14 residues. Germline V gene data show CDR1 as SGHTA and CDR2 as FQGTGA. The DNA for the CDR3 is TGTGCCAGCAGCCCCGGCAGGGGGTTCAATGAGCAGTTCTTC. As protein: CASSPGRGFNEQFF. Supplemented by reference TRBV7-3 and TRBJ2-1, the full variable domain reads GAGVSQTPSNKVTEKGKYVELRCDPISGHTALYWYRQSLGQGPEFLIYFQGTGAADDSGLPNDRFFAVRPEGSVSTLKIQRTERGDSAVYLCASSPGRGFNEQFFGPGTRLTVL.

V gene TRBV5-1 combines with J gene TRBJ2-3; 7 bases agree with TRBD2. The CDR3 runs 14 residues. After removal of 5 bases from V and 2 bases from J, the junction contained 5 bases not matched to a gene. Per the germline V gene, CDR1 is SGHRS and CDR2 is YFSETQ. Written as DNA, the CDR3 is TGCGCCAGCAGGAGCGGGGTGGCCACAGATACGCAGTATTTT. It translates to CASRSGVATDTQYF.